This record covers a single T cell receptor (beta chain). Its antigen is currently unknown. The data stem from a study of T cell responses to AZD1222 COVID-19 vaccine. Study overall: Second-dose recipients at about 4 or about 12 weeks were treated as one pooled group.

Clones were sequenced by immunoSEQ multiplex PCR, and TCRdb holds only the in-frame ones, with some missing. The data show more than 85,000 clones, about 88% seen once. The CDR3 runs 11 residues. Germline V gene data show CDR1 as GTSNPN and CDR2 as SVGIG (reference sequence). General study findings and limits: Close to half of all spike-specific TCRs reportedly target regions of the variants that are unmutated. Only six people who got AZD1222 tested seropositive at baseline.

The chain has TRBV30 and TRBJ2-7; 10 bases map to TRBD1. The sample here was peripheral blood, taken on day 0 of AZD1222 vaccination. The sequence came from an adult in good health. CDR3 amino acids: CGGQGNYEQYF. CDR3 in DNA: TGTGGGGGACAGGGGAACTACGAGCAGTACTTC.